This T cell receptor beta chain came from a study of Tregs in tolerant kidney transplant recipients. For the study at large: Related graft donors supplied nonmyeloablative bone marrow transplants, and mixed chimerism was transient.

This clone was seen once. Unstimulated Tregs (CD4+CD25+CD127-) and CD4+CD25- non-Tregs were sorted from PBMCs. Measured with immunoSEQ multiplex PCR; TCRdb has only the in-frame clones, and not every one. The sample comprises around 78,000 clones, under 95% of which are singletons, and approximately 0.37% rests with the top ten. The CDR3 totals 15 residues. V was clipped by 6 bases and J by 2 bases, with 16 bases between them. The germline V gene encodes CDR1 MDHEN and CDR2 SYDVKM. This specimen was Tregs from blood, taken before the transplant. The chain links TRBV28 to TRBJ1-2; D ambiguous. The source of this sequence is a human donor who received a combined kidney and bone marrow transplant. The DNA of the CDR3 is TGTGCCAGCAGCCCGGCCGGCACCTCGAACTATGGCTACACCTTC. Translation: CASSPAGTSNYGYTF.